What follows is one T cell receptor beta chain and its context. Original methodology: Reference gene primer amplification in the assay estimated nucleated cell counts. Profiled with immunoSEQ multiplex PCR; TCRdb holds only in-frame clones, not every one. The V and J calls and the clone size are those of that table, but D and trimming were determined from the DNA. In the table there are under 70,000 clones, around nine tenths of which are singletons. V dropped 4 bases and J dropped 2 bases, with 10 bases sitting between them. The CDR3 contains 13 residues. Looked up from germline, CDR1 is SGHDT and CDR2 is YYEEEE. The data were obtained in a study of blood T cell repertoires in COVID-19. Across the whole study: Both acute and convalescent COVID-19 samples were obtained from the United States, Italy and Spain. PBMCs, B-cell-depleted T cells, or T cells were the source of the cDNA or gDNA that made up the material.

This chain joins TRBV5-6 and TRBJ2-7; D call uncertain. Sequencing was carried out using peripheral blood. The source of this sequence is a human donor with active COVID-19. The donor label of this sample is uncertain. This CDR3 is CASSLEAPYEQYF. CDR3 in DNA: TGTGCCAGCAGCCTTGAGGCCCCCTACGAGCAGTACTTC.